Listed here are 7 T cell receptor beta chains from one sample, sequenced in a study of cytomegalovirus exposure and HLA in healthy donors. A multiplex PCR was run with 60 Vbeta primers and 13 Jbeta primers. The assay was immunoSEQ multiplex PCR, and TCRdb's table has in-frame clones only and misses some. The sample lists about 130,000 clones, more than 65% occurring once. Sequencing was done on a sample of PBMCs. The receptors come from a woman aged 18-29 years in good health and CMV-seropositive.

The count of this clone is one. This chain connects TRBV28 to TRBJ1-2; D call uncertain. The CDR3 contains 14 residues. Trimming took off 3 bases at V and 3 bases at J, with 11 bases between the two ends. Germline V lookup: CDR1 MDHEN, CDR2 SYDVKM. CDR3 coding DNA: TGTGCCAGCAGTTTTCGGGGTTACCACTATGGCTACACCTTC. It codes for CASSFRGYHYGYTF.

This clone was observed a handful of times. The chain links TRBV2 to TRBJ2-7; tentatively, D is TRBD1 (6 bases). The ends were cut back, 4 bases at V and 1 base at J, with 14 bases in the middle. This CDR3 comprises 15 residues. Germline values: CDR1 SNHLY, CDR2 FYNNEI. The CDR3 bases are TGTGCCAGCAGTGCATTGGGGGCCGGATCCTACGAGCAGTACTTC. Its protein product is CASSALGAGSYEQYF.

The chain uses TRBV25-1 and TRBJ2-3, with 7 bases matching TRBD2. Germline CDR1 is MGHDK and CDR2 is SYGVNS. Germline trimming cut 3 bases from V and 0 bases from J; bases unmatched to any gene: 12. The CDR3 contains 18 residues. The CDR3 loop reads CASSERGTFDLSTDTQYF. CDR3 sequence (DNA): TGTGCCAGCAGTGAGCGGGGGACCTTCGACCTCAGCACAGATACGCAGTATTTT.

CDR3 nucleotides: TGCGCCAGCAGCTTCGGACTAGAAGGGGAGCTGTTTTTT. It is translated as CASSFGLEGELFF. The chain uses TRBV5-1 and TRBJ2-2; 7 nucleotides match TRBD2. The V and J ends lost 2 bases and 8 bases, in that order; junction bases with no gene match: 3. CDR1 and CDR2 from the germline V gene are SGHRS and YFSETQ. There are 13 residues in the CDR3.

The V gene is TRBV2, the J gene TRBJ1-2; unclear D gene. The V end was cut by 3 bases, the J end by 7 bases, with 12 bases between. CDR1 and CDR2 from the germline V gene are SNHLY and FYNNEI. The length of the CDR3 is 13 residues. The CDR3 here is CASSEVASGGYTF. The CDR3, as DNA: TGTGCCAGCAGTGAGGTGGCCTCGGGTGGCTACACCTTC.

The chain joins TRBV5-1 to TRBJ1-2; D gene ambiguous. Germline CDR1 is SGHRS and CDR2 is YFSETQ. With 0 bases removed from V and 6 bases from J, the gap between germline ends came to 15 bases. The CDR3 contains 15 residues. CDR3 DNA sequence: TGCGCCAGCAGCTTGGTGGAGGCAACTATAGATGGCTACACCTTC. As protein: CASSLVEATIDGYTF.

The chain employs TRBV5-1 and TRBJ1-2; D is ambiguous. Trimming removed 5 bases from V and 4 bases from J, with 12 bases in between. Germline V CDR1 and CDR2: SGHRS, YFSETQ. This CDR3 region has 13 residues. The CDR3 spells CASRSDAGYGYTF. CDR3 sequence (DNA): TGCGCCAGCAGGTCGGACGCGGGCTATGGCTACACCTTC.